The 19 T cell receptor beta chains below come from one sample, sequenced in a study of PD-1 blockade in classical Hodgkin lymphoma. Sequencing used immunoSEQ multiplex PCR; TCRdb keeps in-frame clones, though not all of them. The sample holds around 100,000 clones, 90% seen once. Time point denoted: cycle 4 day 1 (C4D1), after 5 to 7 weeks of nivolumab. Exposure to brentuximab vedotin varied, and each patient had relapsed following autologous stem cell transplantation. The sequences come from peripheral blood mononuclear cells (PBMCs), collected before the fourth cycle of nivolumab. These receptors all stem from a human donor with classical Hodgkin lymphoma.

The rearrangement links TRBV9 to TRBJ2-3; D is unclear. V lost 4 bases and J 0 bases, leaving 3 bases between the germline ends. The CDR3 is made up of 12 amino acids. Germline CDR1 and CDR2: SGDLS and YYNGEE. The CDR3 coding sequence is TGTGCCAGCAGCCGAAGCACAGATACGCAGTATTTT. It specifies CASSRSTDTQYF. Looking up the rest from reference TRBV9 and TRBJ2-3 gives the full variable domain: DSGVTQTPKHLITATGQRVTLRCSPRSGDLSVYWYQQSLDQGLQFLIQYYNGEERAKGNILERFSAQQFPDLHSELNLSSLELGDSALYFCASSRSTDTQYFGPGTRLTVL.

This clone was recorded once. The chain combines TRBV18 with TRBJ2-5; tentatively, D is TRBD2 (6 bases). Per the germline V gene, CDR1 is KGHSH and CDR2 is LQKENI. V shed 2 bases and J shed 5 bases, with 15 bases lying between them. The CDR3 spans 15 residues. The CDR3, as DNA: TGTGCCAGCTCACCAATTCCGGCTAGCGTTGAGACCCAGTACTTC. This gives the protein CASSPIPASVETQYF. Drawing the rest from reference TRBV18 and TRBJ2-5, the complete variable domain is NAGVMQNPRHLVRRRGQEARLRCSPMKGHSHVYWYRQLPEEGLKFMVYLQKENIIDESGMPKERFSAEFPKEGPSILRIQQVVRGDSAAYFCASSPIPASVETQYFGPGTRLLVL.

V usage is TRBV6-5 and J usage is TRBJ2-2; no firm D call. V was clipped by 5 bases and J by 5 bases, with 6 bases between them. Germline V gene lookup returns CDR1 MNHEY and CDR2 SVGAGI. This CDR3 is built from 12 residues. DNA for the CDR3: TGTGCCAGCAGTCCCGATACCGGGGAGCTGTTTTTT. It translates to CASSPDTGELFF.

The J gene is TRBJ2-7, the V gene TRBV6-5; 8 nucleotides agree with TRBD2. The trim removed 0 bases at V and 4 bases at J, leaving 2 bases unmatched. There are 14 residues in the CDR3. Germline V gene data show CDR1 as MNHEY and CDR2 as SVGAGI. In DNA, the CDR3 is TGTGCCAGCAGTTACTCGGGACTAGAATACGAGCAGTACTTC. It translates to CASSYSGLEYEQYF.

The rearrangement uses TRBV6-1 and TRBJ2-7, with D tentatively TRBD1 (5 bases). The length of the CDR3 is 14 residues. Germline V gene data show CDR1 as MNHNS and CDR2 as SASEGT. Trimming left V 3 bases short and J 4 bases short, with 13 bases between. The CDR3 protein is CASSESGSRYEQYF. In DNA, the CDR3 is TGTGCCAGCAGTGAGTCAGGGTCCCGTTACGAGCAGTACTTC.

The rearrangement links TRBV11-2 to TRBJ1-5; D unresolved. Per germline, CDR1 SGHAT and CDR2 FQNNGV. Trimming took 2 bases from V and 2 from J, leaving 7 bases between them. This CDR3 is built from 14 residues. Here the CDR3 reads CASSLWAGNQPQHF. The DNA for the CDR3 is TGTGCCAGCAGCTTATGGGCGGGCAATCAGCCCCAGCATTTT.

The chain recombines TRBV7-8 with TRBJ1-6; a weak D match, TRBD1 (5 bases). Germline-derived CDR1 and CDR2 are SGHVS and FQNEAQ. The CDR3 runs 16 residues. The V and J ends lost 5 bases and 7 bases respectively, with 18 bases between them. The CDR3 here is CASSLPPRVLNSPLHF. As DNA, the CDR3 is TGTGCCAGCAGCCTACCTCCCAGGGTCTTAAATTCACCCCTCCACTTT.

The CDR3 nucleotides are TGTGCCAGCAGCCGGACAGCTTACGAGCAGTACTTC. Translating gives CASSRTAYEQYF. The chain employs TRBV7-9 and TRBJ2-5; D might be TRBD1 (6 bases). Gene TRBJ2-7 matches the end of the DNA better, so the J call may be wrong. Germline lookup yields CDR1 SEHNR and CDR2 FQNEAQ (reference sequence). The CDR3 is 12 residues long.

The rearrangement uses TRBV11-2 and TRBJ2-4, with D possibly matching TRBD1 (5 bases). This CDR3 comprises 15 residues. V lost 2 bases and J lost 0, with 8 bases in between. Germline V gives CDR1 SGHAT, CDR2 FQNNGV. CDR3 region: CASSLSRVAKNIQYF. The CDR3 nucleotides are TGTGCCAGCAGCTTATCCAGGGTAGCCAAAAACATTCAGTACTTC.

This clone was recorded once. The CDR3 spells CASSPGGAPSYEQYF. CDR3 nucleotides: TGTGCCAGCTCACCGGGGGGTGCTCCCTCCTACGAGCAGTACTTC. This sequence joins TRBV18 and TRBJ2-7; a possible D gene is TRBD2 (6 bases). V was pared by 3 bases and J by 0 bases, with 12 bases between. The CDR3 loop spans 15 amino acids. The germline V gene has CDR1 KGHSH and CDR2 LQKENI.

This sequence joins TRBV7-2 and TRBJ1-3, with 10 positions matching TRBD1. Losses at the gene ends were 5 bases for V and 7 bases for J; bases not matched to a gene: 5. The CDR3 extends over 14 amino acids. Germline loops: CDR1 SGHTA, CDR2 FQGNSA. The CDR3 nucleotides are TGTGCCAGCAGCCTTTTGGGACAGGGGAACACCATATATTTT. Amino acids: CASSLLGQGNTIYF. The full variable domain, rest sourced from reference TRBV7-2 and TRBJ1-3, is GAGVSQSPSNKVTEKGKDVELRCDPISGHTALYWYRQSLGQGLEFLIYFQGNSAPDKSGLPSDRFSAERTGGSVSTLTIQRTQQEDSAVYLCASSLLGQGNTIYFGEGSWLTVV.

The CDR3 sequence: CSVASSGANVLTF. The CDR3 region has the DNA TGCAGCGTTGCGTCTTCTGGGGCCAACGTCCTGACTTTC. The rearrangement uses TRBV29-1 and TRBJ2-6; unclear D gene. There are 13 residues in the CDR3. The V and J ends lost 4 bases and 1 base respectively, with 5 bases between them. Per the germline V gene, CDR1 is SQVTM and CDR2 is ANQGSEA.

The chain joins TRBV2 to TRBJ2-7; 8 bases fit TRBD1. CDR1 is SNHLY and CDR2 is FYNNEI in the germline V gene. The CDR3 contains 13 residues. V shed 4 bases and J 5 bases; nucleotides not matched to a gene: 4. The CDR3 loop is CASSGLDRDEQYF. CDR3 DNA sequence: TGTGCCAGCAGTGGTTTGGACAGGGACGAGCAGTACTTC.

This rearrangement joins TRBV19 to TRBJ2-5; no definite D call. The V end lost 4 bases, the J end lost 5 bases, and 11 bases lay between the germline ends. This CDR3 is 13 amino acids long. Germline V gene lookup returns CDR1 LNHDA and CDR2 SQIVND (reference sequence). The CDR3 DNA follows: TGTGCCAGTAGTACCTTCCCAAAGGAGACCCAGTACTTC. This encodes CASSTFPKETQYF.

This chain links TRBV5-6 with TRBJ1-4; the match to TRBD1 covers 8 bases. CDR3 length equals 15 residues. The trim removed 4 bases at V and 6 bases at J, leaving 8 bases unmatched. The germline CDR1 and CDR2 sequences are SGHDT and YYEEEE. CDR3 amino acids: CASSHMTGEHEKLFF. CDR3 coding DNA: TGTGCCAGCAGCCATATGACAGGGGAACATGAAAAACTGTTTTTT.

This sequence joins TRBV19 and TRBJ1-3, with D tentatively TRBD1 (5 bases). The V and J ends lost 5 bases and 0 bases respectively, with 11 bases between them. The germline V gene encodes CDR1 LNHDA and CDR2 SQIVND (reference sequence). The CDR3 loop spans 15 amino acids. CDR3 protein: CASSRDGSSGNTIYF. CDR3 nucleotides: TGTGCCAGTAGTCGGGACGGGAGCTCTGGAAACACCATATATTTT.

V is TRBV10-3 and J is TRBJ2-2; D is ambiguous. Trimming took 3 bases from V and 6 from J, leaving 20 bases between them. The length of the CDR3 is 17 residues. In germline, CDR1 is ENHRY, CDR2 SYGVKD. CDR3 loop: CAISDPEEVKNAGELFF. CDR3 DNA sequence: TGTGCCATCAGTGACCCTGAAGAGGTGAAGAATGCCGGGGAGCTGTTTTTT.

The chain links TRBV19 to TRBJ1-3; D is unresolved. This CDR3 comprises 16 residues. Germline CDR1 is LNHDA and CDR2 is SQIVND (reference sequence). V shed 9 bases and J shed 1 base, with 19 bases lying between them. CDR3 protein: CASKPAESGSGNTIYF. CDR3 in DNA: TGTGCCAGCAAACCAGCGGAGTCGGGTTCTGGAAACACCATATATTTT.

The rearrangement uses TRBV13 and TRBJ1-2; 10 bases align to TRBD1. The CDR3 is 17 residues long. V shed 6 bases, J shed 3 bases, and the junction held 13 bases outside the gene matches. Germline V gene lookup returns CDR1 PRHDT and CDR2 FYEKMQ (reference sequence). The CDR3 DNA reads as TGTGCCAGCAGTCCCCTGGTACCGGGACAGGGGTACTATGGCTACACCTTC. Protein: CASSPLVPGQGYYGYTF.